Presented here are 25 T cell receptor gamma chains from one specimen sequenced in a study of gamma-delta T cells after stem cell transplantation. TCRdb re-called the RT-PCR reads via CATT. The sample yields about 1,000 gamma-chain clones, 20% to 30% seen once. Material for sequencing was gamma-delta T cells. The receptors were gathered from a human donor. It is not recorded whose cells these are; they may come from a transplant donor.

This clone was recorded a few times. The V and J genes are TRGV2 and TRGJP1. The J gene, left out of TCRdb, was set here by checking the DNA against germline. The J segment lost 1 base and the V segment lost 3 bases, leaving 8 bases of the junction unmatched. This CDR3 region has 16 residues. Germline CDR1 and CDR2: EGSNGY and YDSYNSKV. The CDR3: CATWDLMGTTGWFKIF. The CDR3 DNA follows: TGTGCCACCTGGGACCTCATGGGTACCACTGGTTGGTTCAAGATATTT.

V gene TRGV3 combines with J gene TRGJP1. No J gene was available from TCRdb, and it was assigned here by a germline match of the DNA. In germline, CDR1 is VTNTFY, CDR2 YDVSTARD (reference sequence). This CDR3 spans 15 amino acids. Trimming took 3 bases from V and 5 from J; bases not matched to a gene: 9. CDR3 loop: CATWDGGETGWFKIF. Here the CDR3 DNA reads TGTGCCACCTGGGACGGAGGGGAGACTGGTTGGTTCAAGATATTT.

This clone was picked up a small number of times. The chain employs TRGV5 and TRGJ1 or TRGJ2. TCRdb is silent on the J gene; assignment here came from matching the DNA to germline. The CDR3 consists of 12 residues. V was clipped by 4 bases and J by 6 bases; unmatched bases: 6. Germline V gene data show CDR1 as VINAFY and CDR2 as YDVSNSKD. The CDR3 is CATWELSYKKLF. The CDR3 DNA reads as TGTGCCACCTGGGAGTTGAGTTATAAGAAACTCTTT.

A few counts support this clone. This rearrangement joins TRGV3 to TRGJ1 or TRGJ2. The J gene, missing from TCRdb, was assigned here through DNA to germline matching. Trimming took 0 bases from V and 7 from J; bases not matched to a gene: 9. CDR3 size: 14 residues. Germline CDR1 reads VTNTFY; CDR2 reads YDVSTARD (reference sequence). The CDR3 DNA reads TGTGCCACCTGGGACAGGCTGGGGGGGTATAAGAAACTCTTT. This encodes CATWDRLGGYKKLF.

This clone was observed a few times. The chain employs TRGV5 and TRGJ1 or TRGJ2. TCRdb gives no J gene; it was assigned here by matching the DNA to germline. V was clipped by 0 bases and J by 2 bases; unmatched bases: 4. Germline V gene sequence: CDR1 VINAFY, CDR2 YDVSNSKD. This CDR3 comprises 14 residues. In DNA, the CDR3 is TGTGCCACCTGGGACAGGCAGGATTATTATAAGAAACTCTTT. The encoded protein is CATWDRQDYYKKLF.

V gene TRGV2 combines with J gene TRGJ1 or TRGJ2. TCRdb lists no J gene, so it was determined here by aligning the DNA to germline. CDR1 is EGSNGY, CDR2 YDSYNSKV, per germline. Unmatched junction bases numbered 8, after V lost 0 bases and J lost 12 bases. There are 12 residues in the CDR3. CDR3 DNA sequence: TGTGCCACCTGGGACGGGCCGATTCGGAAACTCTTT. It specifies CATWDGPIRKLF.

The chain uses TRGV9 and TRGJP. TCRdb offers no J gene call, so here the DNA was matched to germline to obtain one. Trimming took 3 bases from V and 4 from J; bases not matched to a gene: 3. This CDR3 spans 16 amino acids. Germline V gene sequence: CDR1 GITISATS, CDR2 ISYDGTV (reference sequence). The CDR3 sequence is CALWETQELGKKIKVF. CDR3 in DNA: TGTGCCTTGTGGGAGACCCAAGAGTTGGGCAAAAAAATCAAGGTATTT.

The chain joins TRGV8 to TRGJ1 or TRGJ2. TCRdb gives no J gene; it was assigned here by matching the DNA to germline. This CDR3 spans 12 amino acids. Germline V gene data show CDR1 as VENAVY and CDR2 as YDSYNSRV. J gave up 4 bases and V 5 bases, and 5 bases lay outside the gene matches. CDR3 DNA: TGTGCCACCTGGGTCAGATATTATAAGAAACTCTTT. Its protein product is CATWVRYYKKLF.

The chain combines TRGV2 with TRGJ1 or TRGJ2. TCRdb records no J gene; here it was assigned by comparing the DNA to germline. Germline loops: CDR1 EGSNGY, CDR2 YDSYNSKV. The CDR3 spans 11 residues. V was clipped by 0 bases and J by 12 bases; unmatched bases: 5. The CDR3 here is CATWDGRGKLF. In DNA form, the CDR3 reads TGTGCCACCTGGGACGGGCGCGGGAAACTCTTT.

Concerning this clone itself: Distinct nucleotide sequences in the sample also encode this CDR3. This chain connects TRGV9 to TRGJP. No J gene was available from TCRdb, and it was assigned here by a germline match of the DNA. The ends lost 2 bases at V and 8 bases at J; junction bases unmatched: 6. Germline values: CDR1 GITISATS, CDR2 ISYDGTV (reference sequence). This CDR3 is 16 amino acids long. The CDR3 DNA reads as TGTGCCTTGTGGGAGGCCAGAAAGTTGGGCAAAAAAATCAAGGTATTT. Amino acid sequence: CALWEARKLGKKIKVF.

This clone has just one count. This chain links TRGV4 with TRGJP1. The J gene, missing from TCRdb, was assigned here through DNA to germline matching. Germline values: CDR1 EGSTGY, CDR2 YDSYTSSV. The CDR3 runs to 18 residues. V lost 1 base and J lost 3; bases outside the gene matches: 14. CDR3 in amino acids: CATWDGRGGWATGWFKIF. DNA for the CDR3: TGTGCCACCTGGGATGGCCGGGGGGGGTGGGCCACTGGTTGGTTCAAGATATTT.

In this sample, this clone turned up once. A far bigger clonotype differs at one base, so this is likely a read error. This chain uses TRGV5P with TRGJP1. The J gene was not available in TCRdb and was assigned here by matching the DNA to germline segments. TRGV5P is annotated as a pseudogene. The CDR3 is 13 residues long. The CDR3 protein is CTTWGFTGWFKIF. The CDR3 nucleotides read TGTACCACCTGGGGCTTCACTGGTTGGTTCAAGATATTT.

The chain recombines TRGV4 with TRGJ1 or TRGJ2. TCRdb offers no J gene call, so here the DNA was matched to germline to obtain one. Germline CDR1 EGSTGY, CDR2 YDSYTSSV. V was pared by 6 bases and J by 0 bases, with 11 bases of the junction left unmatched. This CDR3 spans 15 amino acids. CDR3 loop: CATWFLPPNYYKKLF. CDR3 DNA: TGTGCCACCTGGTTTTTACCTCCGAATTATTATAAGAAACTCTTT.

The genes are TRGV3 and TRGJ1 or TRGJ2. TCRdb leaves out the J gene; it was filled in here by matching the DNA to germline. The CDR3 extends over 13 amino acids. Germline V CDR1 and CDR2: VTNTFY, YDVSTARD (reference sequence). With V trimmed by 3 bases and J by 3 bases, 5 bases remained unmatched. CDR3 sequence: CATWDGIYYKKLF. CDR3 nucleotides: TGTGCCACCTGGGACGGAATTTATTATAAGAAACTCTTT.

V gene TRGV2 combines with J gene TRGJ1 or TRGJ2. TCRdb does not report a J gene; here it was assigned by matching the DNA to germline references. Germline loops: CDR1 EGSNGY, CDR2 YDSYNSKV. The CDR3 consists of 14 residues. Germline trimming cut 0 bases from V and 9 bases from J; bases unmatched to any gene: 11. The CDR3 DNA sequence: TGTGCCACCTGGGACGGGCGCCGGGGGGGTAAGAAACTCTTT. This sequence encodes CATWDGRRGGKKLF.

The sample holds a few counts of this clone. TCRdb's protein, taken from a much larger clone, differs from this DNA's translation at residue 3, likely owing to a read error; the protein displayed comes from the DNA. The genes are TRGV3 and TRGJP2. Assignment of the J gene here rests on matching the DNA to germline, because TCRdb gives none. Germline V gives CDR1 VTNTFY, CDR2 YDVSTARD (reference sequence). The CDR3 runs 14 residues. CDR3 DNA: TGTGCCGCCTGGGACAGGCAGGAAGGTTGGATCAAGACGTTT. Translating it yields CAAWDRQEGWIKTF.

Within the sample, this clone is hyperexpanded. This chain uses TRGV9 with TRGJP2. Since TCRdb gives no J gene, matching the DNA to germline was used here to assign it. CDR3 length: 14 residues. Germline V gene lookup returns CDR1 GITISATS and CDR2 ISYDGTV (reference sequence). With 6 bases clipped from V and 3 bases from J, the junction kept 7 bases outside the gene matches. The CDR3, as DNA: TGTGCCTTGTGGTTAGGGCGTAGTGATTGGATCAAGACGTTT. The encoded protein is CALWLGRSDWIKTF.

This clone was seen a handful of times. One base separates it from a far larger clone, so it is likely a read error. This chain connects TRGV8 to TRGJP2. TCRdb gives no J gene; it was assigned here by matching the DNA to germline. The germline V gene encodes CDR1 VENAVY and CDR2 YDSYNSRV. This CDR3 is 12 amino acids long. CDR3 in amino acids: CATRDTDWIKTF. The CDR3 DNA is TGTGCCACCCGGGATACTGATTGGATCAAGACGTTT.

The chain recombines TRGV4 with TRGJ1 or TRGJ2. The J gene, missing from TCRdb, was assigned here through DNA to germline matching. The CDR3 has 14 amino acids. CDR1 EGSTGY and CDR2 YDSYTSSV come from the germline V gene. V lost 0 bases to trimming and J lost 7 bases; unmatched junction nucleotides: 9. Here the CDR3 reads CATWDGGALYKKLF. DNA for the CDR3: TGTGCCACCTGGGATGGGGGGGCCCTATATAAGAAACTCTTT.

The count of this clone is one. The rearrangement uses TRGV3 and TRGJ1 or TRGJ2. Germline matching of the DNA provided the J gene here, since TCRdb leaves it blank. V lost 5 bases, J lost 6 bases, and 25 bases stayed unmatched. This CDR3 comprises 18 residues. Germline CDR1 reads VTNTFY; CDR2 reads YDVSTARD (reference sequence). Here the CDR3 DNA reads TGTGCCACCTGGGGCCCTCCTCGGTTTAACTACGCTGGTTATAAGAAACTCTTT. This sequence encodes CATWGPPRFNYAGYKKLF.

This chain uses TRGV3 with TRGJ1 or TRGJ2. TCRdb leaves out the J gene; it was filled in here by matching the DNA to germline. The CDR3 is 11 residues long. Germline assignment: CDR1 VTNTFY and CDR2 YDVSTARD (reference sequence). V was pared by 0 bases and J by 12 bases, with 5 bases of the junction left unmatched. CDR3 in amino acids: CATWDRPVKLF. In nucleotides, the CDR3 is TGTGCCACCTGGGACAGGCCGGTGAAACTCTTT.

The rearrangement links TRGV3 to TRGJ1 or TRGJ2. TCRdb does not report a J gene; here it was assigned by matching the DNA to germline references. Trimming at V came to 3 bases and at J to 7 bases, leaving 9 bases not matched to a gene. Germline values: CDR1 VTNTFY, CDR2 YDVSTARD (reference sequence). The CDR3 loop spans 13 amino acids. CDR3 bases: TGTGCCACCTGGGACCGAAAAGGGTATAAGAAACTCTTT. This codes for CATWDRKGYKKLF.

A remark on this clone: One base away lies a much larger clone, so this may be a sequencing read error. V gene assignment gives TRGV2, but the J gene was left uncalled. CDR1 and CDR2 from the germline V gene are EGSNGY and YDSYNSKV. The CDR3 is made up of 17 amino acids. The CDR3 loop is CATWDAIQDTTGWFRIF. The CDR3 DNA reads as TGTGCCACCTGGGACGCGATACAGGATACCACTGGTTGGTTCAGGATATTT.

CDR3 in amino acids: CALWEWGARNYYKKLF. The CDR3 DNA sequence: TGTGCCTTGTGGGAGTGGGGGGCCAGAAATTATTATAAGAAACTCTTT. The chain couples TRGV9 to TRGJ1 or TRGJ2. Matching the DNA to germline supplied the J gene, which TCRdb does not give. This CDR3 is 16 amino acids long. CDR1 and CDR2 from the germline V gene are GITISATS and ISYDGTV (reference sequence). V lost 3 bases to trimming and J lost 1 base; unmatched junction nucleotides: 12.

J is TRGJ1 or TRGJ2 and V is TRGV9. TCRdb supplies no J gene; here it was assigned by aligning the nucleotide sequence to germline. J was trimmed by 0 bases and V by 4 bases; bases with no gene match: 3. This CDR3 has 13 residues. Germline-derived CDR1 and CDR2 are GITISATS and ISYDGTV (reference sequence). The CDR3 loop is CALWDLNYYKKLF. CDR3 bases: TGTGCCTTGTGGGACCTGAATTATTATAAGAAACTCTTT.